The next 20 T cell receptor beta chains were all read from a single sample in a study of neurological immune-mediated disorders. TCRdb reanalysed the 5' RACE reads using MiXCR and keeps one entry per CDR3 protein. The sample contains around 32,000 distinct CDR3 sequences, around 10% of which appear only once. Material for sequencing was PBMCs. The receptors were gathered from a woman aged 60-70 years in good health.

This clonotype was picked up many times. The chain recombines TRBV11-2 with TRBJ2-3; 7 nucleotides agree with TRBD1. Trimming removed 4 bases from V and 3 bases from J; junction bases left unmatched: 10. The CDR3 spans 16 residues. CDR1 and CDR2 (germline): SGHAT, FQNNGV. This CDR3 is CASSSFLTGLTDTQYF. CDR3 DNA: TGTGCCAGCAGCTCTTTCTTGACAGGGTTGACAGATACGCAGTATTTT.

This clonotype appeared many times. The V and J genes are TRBV20-1 and TRBJ1-1; 7 nucleotides align to TRBD1. The CDR3 contains 15 residues. V shed 6 bases and J 4 bases; nucleotides not matched to a gene: 14. CDR1 and CDR2 from the germline V gene are DFQATT and SNEGSKA (reference sequence). Here the CDR3 reads CSANAPGQFSTEAFF. DNA of the CDR3: TGCAGTGCAAACGCCCCGGGACAGTTCTCCACTGAAGCTTTCTTT.

This clonotype was observed at least ten times. This sequence joins TRBV5-6 and TRBJ2-7; D might be TRBD1 (7 bases). CDR3 length: 15 residues. The V gene's germline CDR1 is SGHDT and CDR2 YYEEEE. V was cut by 4 bases and J by 0 bases, with 14 bases left in between. CDR3 sequence (DNA): TGTGCCAGCAGCCGGGGGACAGCCGACTCCTACGAGCAGTACTTC. Translation gives CASSRGTADSYEQYF. Filled out from reference TRBV5-6 and TRBJ2-7, the complete variable domain reads DAGVTQSPTHLIKTRGQQVTLRCSPKSGHDTVSWYQQALGQGPQFIFQYYEEEERQRGNFPDRFSGHQFPNYSSELNVNALLLGDSALYLCASSRGTADSYEQYFGPGTRLTVT.

The chain couples TRBV18 to TRBJ2-7; D ambiguous. Per germline, CDR1 KGHSH and CDR2 LQKENI. Trimming removed 2 bases from V and 6 bases from J, with 14 bases in between. The CDR3 consists of 14 residues. The CDR3 DNA follows: TGTGCCAGCTCACCAAGGGAATTGGGATTCGAGCAGTACTTC. Protein: CASSPRELGFEQYF.

Many counts were recorded for this clonotype. This chain uses TRBV24-1 with TRBJ2-1, with D hard to call. The germline gives CDR1 KGHDR, CDR2 SFDVKD. The CDR3 has 16 amino acids. Trimming shortened V by 3 bases and J by 8 bases, and 19 bases separated the two germline ends. CDR3 sequence reads: CATSDPDSSMGYEQFF. DNA of the CDR3: TGTGCCACCAGTGATCCCGACTCGTCGATGGGCTATGAGCAGTTCTTC.

This clonotype was detected ten times or more. The chain combines TRBV20-1 with TRBJ2-3, with 7 positions matching TRBD1. The J segment lost 1 base and the V segment lost 5 bases, leaving 3 bases of the junction unmatched. CDR1 and CDR2 (germline): DFQATT, SNEGSKA (reference sequence). This CDR3 contains 13 residues. CDR3: CSAVTGRTDTQYF. The CDR3 bases are TGCAGTGCTGTGACAGGGCGCACAGATACGCAGTATTTT.

V usage is TRBV7-2 and J usage is TRBJ1-1; unclear D gene. The CDR3 totals 14 residues. V lost 2 bases and J 0 bases, leaving 7 bases between the germline ends. In germline, CDR1 is SGHTA, CDR2 FQGNSA. CDR3 sequence: CASSLSAVNTEAFF. The CDR3 nucleotides read TGTGCCAGCAGCTTATCGGCGGTGAACACTGAAGCTTTCTTT.

This clonotype has ten or more counts. CDR3 nucleotides: TGTGCCAGCAGCCAAGTCGGGACAGGGGTCTCTGGGGCCAACGTCCTGACTTTC. Translating gives CASSQVGTGVSGANVLTF. This chain uses TRBV3-1 with TRBJ2-6; 10 bases are shared with TRBD1. Germline V gene sequence: CDR1 LGHDT, CDR2 YNNKEL (reference sequence). J lost 0 bases, V lost 1 base, and 3 bases had no gene match. The CDR3 totals 18 residues.

This clonotype was recorded many times. The chain is built from TRBV25-1 and TRBJ1-3; D is perhaps TRBD1 (6 bases). The CDR3 spans 15 residues. Trimming shortened V by 6 bases and J by 0 bases, and 12 bases separated the two germline ends. In germline, CDR1 is MGHDK, CDR2 SYGVNS. The CDR3 here is CASSPSDSSGNTIYF. CDR3 nucleotide sequence: TGTGCCAGCAGCCCTTCGGACAGCTCTGGAAACACCATATATTTT.

This clonotype was counted many times. For the CDR3, the DNA is TGTGCCAGCAGGAGGGCGGAGAACACTGAAGCTTTCTTT. Its protein product is CASRRAENTEAFF. This rearrangement joins TRBV5-5 to TRBJ1-1; D remains ambiguous. The CDR3 contains 13 residues. Per the germline V gene, CDR1 is SGHKS and CDR2 is YYEKEE (reference sequence). Trimming left V 5 bases short and J 1 base short, with 9 bases between. Based on the CDR3 plus reference TRBV5-5 and TRBJ1-1, the full variable domain is DAGVTQSPTHLIKTRGQQVTLRCSPISGHKSVSWYQQVLGQGPQFIFQYYEKEERGRGNFPDRFSARQFPNYSSELNVNALLLGDSALYLCASRRAENTEAFFGQGTRLTVV.

The chain employs TRBV7-8 and TRBJ1-2; 7 positions match TRBD1. CDR1 and CDR2 from the germline V gene are SGHVS and FQNEAQ. Unmatched junction bases numbered 13, after V lost 6 bases and J lost 3 bases. The length of the CDR3 is 16 residues. DNA of the CDR3: TGTGCCAGCAGAGCTCTGGAGACAGGGATCCACTATGGCTACACCTTC. Its translation is CASRALETGIHYGYTF.

This clonotype was detected ten times or more. The chain couples TRBV6-5 to TRBJ1-4, with 7 nucleotides matching TRBD1. Germline V gene data show CDR1 as MNHEY and CDR2 as SVGAGI. The CDR3 consists of 15 residues. Trimming at V came to 6 bases and at J to 7 bases, leaving 11 bases not matched to a gene. The CDR3: CASRPRQGESEKLFF. The CDR3 bases are TGTGCCAGCAGACCCCGACAGGGAGAGAGTGAAAAACTGTTTTTT.

The sample holds many counts of this clonotype. The chain has TRBV6-2 or TRBV6-3 and TRBJ2-3; either TRBD1 or TRBD2 may supply D (5 bases each). CDR3 length: 14 amino acids. The V end lost 2 bases, the J end lost 2 bases, and 8 bases lay between the germline ends. Germline V gene data show CDR1 as MNHEY and CDR2 as SVGEGT. CDR3 in DNA: TGTGCCAGCAGTTACCGGGACGCCACAGATACGCAGTATTTT. It specifies CASSYRDATDTQYF.

The sample holds many counts of this clonotype. The CDR3 nucleotides are TGTGCCAGCACCGCGGGACCGAACACTGAAGCTTTCTTT. Its protein is CASTAGPNTEAFF. The rearrangement links TRBV28 to TRBJ1-1, with D maybe TRBD1 (5 bases). Germline V gives CDR1 MDHEN, CDR2 SYDVKM. Trimming removed 7 bases at V and 1 base at J, with 10 bases between. This CDR3 comprises 13 residues.

In this sample, this clonotype turned up many times. V and J are TRBV18 and TRBJ1-1; tentative D call: TRBD1 (6 bases). The V and J ends lost 0 bases and 1 base respectively, with 12 bases between them. The CDR3 is 16 amino acids. Looked up from germline, CDR1 is KGHSH and CDR2 is LQKENI. The CDR3 is CASSPPSGGENTEAFF. The CDR3, as DNA: TGTGCCAGCTCACCACCGTCGGGGGGCGAGAACACTGAAGCTTTCTTT.

This clonotype showed up many times. The CDR3 reads CASSDQGVTDTQYF. The DNA for the CDR3 is TGTGCCAGCAGCGATCAGGGGGTAACAGATACGCAGTATTTT. This chain connects TRBV6-1 to TRBJ2-3, with 7 bases matching TRBD1. CDR1 is MNHNS and CDR2 is SASEGT in the germline V gene. This CDR3 contains 14 residues. V lost 6 bases to trimming and J lost 3 bases; unmatched junction nucleotides: 6.

This clonotype is labeled as medium-sized. CDR3 DNA sequence: TGCGCCAGCAGCCGGGACCCCAGCAATCAGCCCCAGCATTTT. Encoded protein: CASSRDPSNQPQHF. The chain carries TRBV4-3 and TRBJ1-5, with a weak D call TRBD1 (5 bases). This CDR3 is 14 amino acids long. Trimming removed 4 bases from V and 1 base from J, with 8 bases in between. Germline assignment: CDR1 LGHNA and CDR2 YSLEER.

This clonotype was seen ten or more times. The rearrangement links TRBV2 to TRBJ2-1, with D possibly being TRBD1 (6 bases). V shed 5 bases and J shed 10 bases, with 12 bases lying between them. CDR1 is SNHLY and CDR2 is FYNNEI in the germline V gene. The CDR3 covers 12 residues. The CDR3 DNA sequence: TGTGCCAGCAGTAGACAGGAATACGAGCAGTTCTTC. It encodes CASSRQEYEQFF. Supplemented by reference TRBV2 and TRBJ2-1, the full variable domain reads EPEVTQTPSHQVTQMGQEVILRCVPISNHLYFYWYRQILGQKVEFLVSFYNNEISEKSEIFDDQFSVERPDGSNFTLKIRSTKLEDSAMYFCASSRQEYEQFFGPGTRLTVL.

This clonotype was observed many times. The rearrangement links TRBV7-2 to TRBJ2-1; the D gene is possibly TRBD2 (5 bases). V lost 3 bases to trimming and J lost 4 bases, with 7 bases between them. Germline CDR1 reads SGHTA; CDR2 reads FQGNSA. This CDR3 comprises 13 residues. This CDR3 is CASSFGMYNEQFF. CDR3 nucleotide sequence: TGTGCCAGCAGCTTCGGGATGTACAATGAGCAGTTCTTC.

The table lists this clonotype with many counts. An end of the junction does not agree with germline; a read error may underlie this. J is TRBJ1-5 and V is TRBV20-1, with unresolved D. This CDR3 is 15 amino acids long. The germline V gene has CDR1 DFQATT and CDR2 SNEGSKA (reference sequence). The CDR3 is CSATSDLYSNQHQHF. The DNA of the CDR3 is TGCAGTGCTACTTCAGACCTTTATAGCAATCAGCACCAGCATTTT.